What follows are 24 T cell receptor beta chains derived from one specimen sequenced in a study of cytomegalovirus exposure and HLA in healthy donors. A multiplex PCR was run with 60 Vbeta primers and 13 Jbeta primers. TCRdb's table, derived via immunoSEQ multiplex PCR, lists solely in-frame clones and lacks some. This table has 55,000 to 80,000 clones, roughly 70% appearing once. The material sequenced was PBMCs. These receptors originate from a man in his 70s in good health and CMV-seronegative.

The CDR3 bases are TGTGCCAGCAGCCGCGGACTAGCGGGAGACGGTGAGCAGTTCTTC. Its translation: CASSRGLAGDGEQFF. The rearrangement links TRBV7-2 to TRBJ2-1, with 13 positions matching TRBD2. The CDR3 spans 15 residues. The germline V gene encodes CDR1 SGHTA and CDR2 FQGNSA. With 5 bases clipped from V and 9 bases from J, the junction kept 7 bases outside the gene matches.

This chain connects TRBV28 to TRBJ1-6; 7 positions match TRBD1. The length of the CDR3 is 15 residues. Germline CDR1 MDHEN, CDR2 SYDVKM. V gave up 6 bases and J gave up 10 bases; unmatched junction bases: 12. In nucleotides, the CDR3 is TGTGCCAGCAGCCCCGAGACAGGGACGAGATCACCCCTCCACTTT. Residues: CASSPETGTRSPLHF.

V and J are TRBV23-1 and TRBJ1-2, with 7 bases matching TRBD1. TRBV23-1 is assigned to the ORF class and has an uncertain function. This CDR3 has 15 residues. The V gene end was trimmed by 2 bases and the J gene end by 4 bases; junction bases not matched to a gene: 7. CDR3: CASSQIPSGGYGYTF. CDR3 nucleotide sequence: TGCGCCAGCAGTCAAATCCCGTCAGGGGGCTATGGCTACACCTTC.

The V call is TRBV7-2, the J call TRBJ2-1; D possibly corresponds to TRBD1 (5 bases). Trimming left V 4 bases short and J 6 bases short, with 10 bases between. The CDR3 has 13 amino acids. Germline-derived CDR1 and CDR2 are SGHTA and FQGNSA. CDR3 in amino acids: CASSSTAGNEQFF. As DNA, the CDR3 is TGTGCCAGCAGCTCGACAGCAGGCAATGAGCAGTTCTTC.

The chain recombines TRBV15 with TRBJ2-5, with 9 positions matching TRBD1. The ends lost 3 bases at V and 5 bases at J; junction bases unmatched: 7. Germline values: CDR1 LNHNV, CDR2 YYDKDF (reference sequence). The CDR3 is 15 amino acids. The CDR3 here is CATSRGGQGTETQYF. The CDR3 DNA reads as TGTGCCACCAGCAGGGGAGGACAGGGGACCGAGACCCAGTACTTC.

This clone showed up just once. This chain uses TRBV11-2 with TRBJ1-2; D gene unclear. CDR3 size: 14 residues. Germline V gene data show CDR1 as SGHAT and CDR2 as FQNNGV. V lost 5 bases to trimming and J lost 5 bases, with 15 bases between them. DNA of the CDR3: TGTGCCAGCAGCACGTCCGGTGGGGAGTATGGCTACACCTTC. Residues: CASSTSGGEYGYTF.

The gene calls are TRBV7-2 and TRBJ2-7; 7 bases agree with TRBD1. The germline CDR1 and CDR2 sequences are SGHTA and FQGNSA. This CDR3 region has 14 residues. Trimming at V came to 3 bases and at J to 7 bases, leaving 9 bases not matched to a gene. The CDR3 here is CASSFDRASREQYF. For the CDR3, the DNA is TGTGCCAGCAGCTTCGACAGGGCCTCTCGAGAGCAGTACTTC.

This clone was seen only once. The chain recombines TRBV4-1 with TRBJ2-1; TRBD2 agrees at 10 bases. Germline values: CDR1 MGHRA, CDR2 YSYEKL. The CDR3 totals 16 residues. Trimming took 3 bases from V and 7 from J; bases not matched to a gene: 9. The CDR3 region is CASSHVSGRATNEQFF. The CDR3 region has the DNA TGCGCCAGCAGCCATGTGAGCGGGAGGGCCACTAATGAGCAGTTCTTC.

In DNA form, the CDR3 reads TGTGCCAGCAGCTTAGGGACTAATACGCAGTATTTT. This sequence encodes CASSLGTNTQYF. The chain combines TRBV7-8 with TRBJ2-3; tentative D call: TRBD2 (6 bases). The CDR3 has 12 residues. V was pared by 1 base and J by 7 bases, with 6 bases between. CDR1 and CDR2 from the germline V gene are SGHVS and FQNEAQ. The variable domain in full, with the rest retrieved from reference TRBV7-8 and TRBJ2-3, is GAGVSQSPRYKVAKRGQDVALRCDPISGHVSLFWYQQALGQGPEFLTYFQNEAQLDKSGLPSDRFFAERPEGSVSTLKIQRTQQEDSAVYLCASSLGTNTQYFGPGTRLTVL.

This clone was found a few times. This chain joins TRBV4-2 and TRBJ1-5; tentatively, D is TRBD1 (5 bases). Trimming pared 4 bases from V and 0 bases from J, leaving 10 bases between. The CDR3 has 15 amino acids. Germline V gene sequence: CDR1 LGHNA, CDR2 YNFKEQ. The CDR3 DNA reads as TGTGCCAGCAGCCCTTCAGGGATTAGCAATCAGCCCCAGCATTTT. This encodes CASSPSGISNQPQHF.

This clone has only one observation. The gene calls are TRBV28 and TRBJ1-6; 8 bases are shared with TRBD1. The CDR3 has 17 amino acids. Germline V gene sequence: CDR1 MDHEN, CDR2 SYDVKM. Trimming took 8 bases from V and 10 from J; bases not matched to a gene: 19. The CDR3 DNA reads TGTGCCAGCTACCCAGGGGGCCAGGGGCTGCGGAACTCACCCCTCCACTTT. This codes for CASYPGGQGLRNSPLHF.

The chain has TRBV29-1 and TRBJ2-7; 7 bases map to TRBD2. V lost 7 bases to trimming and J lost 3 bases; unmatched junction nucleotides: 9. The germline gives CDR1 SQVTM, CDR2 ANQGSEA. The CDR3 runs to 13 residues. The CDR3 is CSASSGLIYEQYF. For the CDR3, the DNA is TGCAGCGCTTCTAGCGGCTTGATCTACGAGCAGTACTTC.

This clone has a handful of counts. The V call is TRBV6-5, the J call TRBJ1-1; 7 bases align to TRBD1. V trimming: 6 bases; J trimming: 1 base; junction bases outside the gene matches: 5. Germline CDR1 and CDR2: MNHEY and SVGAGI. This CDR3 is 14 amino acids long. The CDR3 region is CASSLTGKNTEAFF. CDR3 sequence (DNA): TGTGCCAGCAGCCTGACAGGGAAGAACACTGAAGCTTTCTTT.

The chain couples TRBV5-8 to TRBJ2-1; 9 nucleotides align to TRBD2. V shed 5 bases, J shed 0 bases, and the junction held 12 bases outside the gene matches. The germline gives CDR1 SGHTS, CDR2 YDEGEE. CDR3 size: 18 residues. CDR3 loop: CASSSGVARGGSYNEQFF. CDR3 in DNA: TGTGCCAGCAGTTCTGGGGTTGCGCGGGGGGGCTCCTACAATGAGCAGTTCTTC.

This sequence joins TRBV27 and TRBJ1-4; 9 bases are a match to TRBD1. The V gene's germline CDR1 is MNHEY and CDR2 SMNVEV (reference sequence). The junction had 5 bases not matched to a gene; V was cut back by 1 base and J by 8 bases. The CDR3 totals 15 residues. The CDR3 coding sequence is TGTGCCAGCAGTTTATTCAATGGACAGGGGGAAAAACTGTTTTTT. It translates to CASSLFNGQGEKLFF.

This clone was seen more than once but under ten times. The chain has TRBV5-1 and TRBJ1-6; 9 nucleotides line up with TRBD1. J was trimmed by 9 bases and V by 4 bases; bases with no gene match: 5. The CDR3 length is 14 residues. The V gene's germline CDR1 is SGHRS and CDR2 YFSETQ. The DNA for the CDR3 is TGCGCCAGCAGCAACGGACAGGGGTCTTCACCCCTCCACTTT. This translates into CASSNGQGSSPLHF.

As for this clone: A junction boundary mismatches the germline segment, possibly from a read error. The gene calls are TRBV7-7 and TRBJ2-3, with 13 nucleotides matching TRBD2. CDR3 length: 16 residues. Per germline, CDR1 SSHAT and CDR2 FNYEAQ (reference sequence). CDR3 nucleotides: TGTGCTAGCAGCCCAGGACTAGCGGGGGGCACAGATACGCAGTATTTT. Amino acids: CASSPGLAGGTDTQYF.

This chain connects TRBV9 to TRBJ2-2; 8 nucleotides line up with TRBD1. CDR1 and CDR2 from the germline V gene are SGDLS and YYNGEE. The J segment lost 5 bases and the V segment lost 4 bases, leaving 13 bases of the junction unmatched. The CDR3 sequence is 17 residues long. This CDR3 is CASSRQGAPTLTGELFF. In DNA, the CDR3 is TGTGCCAGCAGCCGCCAGGGGGCCCCTACGTTAACCGGGGAGCTGTTTTTT.

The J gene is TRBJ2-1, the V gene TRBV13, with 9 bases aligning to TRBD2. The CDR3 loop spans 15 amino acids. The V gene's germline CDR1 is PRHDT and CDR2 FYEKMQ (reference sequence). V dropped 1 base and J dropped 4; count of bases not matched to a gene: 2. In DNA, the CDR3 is TGTGCCAGCAGCTTAGCTAGCGGGGCGTACAATGAGCAGTTCTTC. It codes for CASSLASGAYNEQFF.

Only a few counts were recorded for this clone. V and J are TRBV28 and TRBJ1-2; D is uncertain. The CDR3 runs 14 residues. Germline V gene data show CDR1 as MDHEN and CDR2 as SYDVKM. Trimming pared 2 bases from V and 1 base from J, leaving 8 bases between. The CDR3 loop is CASSLLQSNYGYTF. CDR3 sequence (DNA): TGTGCCAGCAGTTTACTACAGAGTAACTATGGCTACACCTTC.

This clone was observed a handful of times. As DNA, the CDR3 is TGTGCCAGCATCCCCGCACTAGCGGGAGATGAGCAGTACTTC. Translation: CASIPALAGDEQYF. The chain combines TRBV6-8 with TRBJ2-7, with TRBD2 matching 11 bases. Trimming at V came to 7 bases and at J to 7 bases, leaving 9 bases not matched to a gene. Looked up from germline, CDR1 is MNHGY and CDR2 is SAAAGT. CDR3 length equals 14 residues.

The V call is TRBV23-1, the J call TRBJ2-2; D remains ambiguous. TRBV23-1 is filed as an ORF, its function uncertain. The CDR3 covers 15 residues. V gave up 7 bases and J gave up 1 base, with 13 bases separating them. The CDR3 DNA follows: TGCGCCAGCAAGACTTTGGCGGTGAACACCGGGGAGCTGTTTTTT. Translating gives CASKTLAVNTGELFF.

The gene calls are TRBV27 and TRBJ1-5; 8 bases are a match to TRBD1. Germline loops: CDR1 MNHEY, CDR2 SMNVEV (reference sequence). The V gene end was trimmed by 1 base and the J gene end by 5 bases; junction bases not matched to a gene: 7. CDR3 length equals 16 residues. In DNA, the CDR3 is TGTGCCAGCAGTTTATACTCAGGGGGCGGGGATCAGCCCCAGCATTTT. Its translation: CASSLYSGGGDQPQHF.

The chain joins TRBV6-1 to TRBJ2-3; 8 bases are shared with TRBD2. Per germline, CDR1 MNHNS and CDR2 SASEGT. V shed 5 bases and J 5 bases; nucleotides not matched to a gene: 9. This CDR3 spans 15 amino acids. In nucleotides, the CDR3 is TGTGCCAGCAGTAACAGCGGGGGCGAGGGAGATACGCAGTATTTT. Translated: CASSNSGGEGDTQYF.